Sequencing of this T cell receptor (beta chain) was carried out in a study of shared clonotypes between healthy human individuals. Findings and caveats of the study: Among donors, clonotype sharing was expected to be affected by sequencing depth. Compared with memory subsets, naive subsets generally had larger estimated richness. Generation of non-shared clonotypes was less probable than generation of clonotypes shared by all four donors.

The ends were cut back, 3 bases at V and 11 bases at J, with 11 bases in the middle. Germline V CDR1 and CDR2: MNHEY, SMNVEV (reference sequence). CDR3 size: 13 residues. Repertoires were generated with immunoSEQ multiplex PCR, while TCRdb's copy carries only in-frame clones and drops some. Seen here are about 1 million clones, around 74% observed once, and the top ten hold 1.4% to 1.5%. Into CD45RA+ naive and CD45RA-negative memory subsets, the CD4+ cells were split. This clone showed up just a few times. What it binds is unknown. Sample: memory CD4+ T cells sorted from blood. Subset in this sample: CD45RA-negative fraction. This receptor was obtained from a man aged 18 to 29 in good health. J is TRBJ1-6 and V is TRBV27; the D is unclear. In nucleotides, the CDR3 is TGTGCCAGCAGTTTCGAGGGTATTCCACCCCTCCACTTT. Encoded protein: CASSFEGIPPLHF.